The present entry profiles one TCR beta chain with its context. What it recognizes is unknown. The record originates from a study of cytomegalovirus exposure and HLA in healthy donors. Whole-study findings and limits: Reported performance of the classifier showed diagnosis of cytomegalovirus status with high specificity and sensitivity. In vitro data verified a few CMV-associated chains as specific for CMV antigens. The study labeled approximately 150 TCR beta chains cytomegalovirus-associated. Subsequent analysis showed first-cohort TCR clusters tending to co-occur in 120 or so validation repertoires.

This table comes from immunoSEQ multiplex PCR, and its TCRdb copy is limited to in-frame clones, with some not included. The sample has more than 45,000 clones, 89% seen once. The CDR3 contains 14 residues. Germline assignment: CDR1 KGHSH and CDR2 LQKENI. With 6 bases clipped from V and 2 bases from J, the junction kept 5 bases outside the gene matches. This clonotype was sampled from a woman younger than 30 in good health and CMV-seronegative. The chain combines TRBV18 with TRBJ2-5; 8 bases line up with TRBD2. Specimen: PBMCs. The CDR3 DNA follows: TGTGCCAGCTCCCTCGCTAGCGGGCAAGAGACCCAGTACTTC. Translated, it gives CASSLASGQETQYF.